A single sample is the source of the 20 T cell receptor beta chains below, sequenced in a study of T cells in localized non-small cell lung cancer (dated by TCRdb to the early 2020s). The protocol used for the library was the immunoSEQ multiplex PCR assay. What TCRdb holds here is the immuneACCESS table cut down to in-frame rearrangements. Part of the clones is not present; checked against another copy, under half of the missing clones reflect an unresolved V gene, and the others are unexplained. For this sample the table gives some 49,000 clones, of which 65% to 90% were detected only once. 17% of the sample is held by the ten biggest clonotypes. The sequenced sample was peripheral blood mononuclear cells, obtained before any cancer treatment. These TCRs come from a man between 40 and 69 years old with stage III lung adenocarcinoma.

This clone came up once. The V call is TRBV7-2, the J call TRBJ2-2; 10 positions match TRBD1. V gave up 4 bases and J gave up 6 bases; unmatched junction bases: 2. The CDR3 is made up of 14 amino acids. Germline CDR1 is SGHTA and CDR2 is FQGNSA. The DNA of the CDR3 is TGTGCCAGCAGCTGGGGGACAGGGGCCGGGGAGCTGTTTTTT. Translation gives CASSWGTGAGELFF.

The chain joins TRBV6-6 to TRBJ2-7; the match to TRBD2 covers 8 bases. The CDR3 has 15 residues. The trim removed 2 bases at V and 1 base at J, leaving 4 bases unmatched. Germline V gene sequence: CDR1 MNHNY, CDR2 SVGAGI (reference sequence). CDR3 sequence reads: CASSYGVAGSYEQYF. In DNA form, the CDR3 reads TGTGCCAGCAGTTACGGGGTAGCGGGGTCCTACGAGCAGTACTTC.

The chain recombines TRBV14 with TRBJ1-2; D not certain. The CDR3 is 13 amino acids. The germline V gene encodes CDR1 SGHDN and CDR2 FVKESK. V was pared by 4 bases and J by 3 bases, with 9 bases between. CDR3 loop: CASSLRVDYGYTF. CDR3 bases: TGTGCCAGCAGCCTCCGGGTCGACTATGGCTACACCTTC.

This rearrangement joins TRBV9 to TRBJ2-1; TRBD2 matches at 11 bases. The CDR3 is 15 residues long. V shed 0 bases and J 8 bases; nucleotides not matched to a gene: 4. Germline V gene data show CDR1 as SGDLS and CDR2 as YYNGEE. The CDR3 spells CASSVVGTSGDEQFF. In DNA, the CDR3 is TGTGCCAGCAGCGTAGTGGGGACTAGCGGCGATGAGCAGTTCTTC.

This sequence joins TRBV10-3 and TRBJ2-7, with D perhaps matching TRBD1 (5 bases). The CDR3 covers 14 residues. The germline CDR1 and CDR2 sequences are ENHRY and SYGVKD. The V end lost 4 bases, the J end lost 3 bases, and 13 bases lay between the germline ends. The CDR3 sequence: CAISGMQGIYEQYF. The DNA for the CDR3 is TGTGCCATCAGTGGAATGCAGGGCATCTACGAGCAGTACTTC.

This clone was seen a single time. The V call is TRBV9, the J call TRBJ2-3, with 10 bases aligning to TRBD2. The germline V gene encodes CDR1 SGDLS and CDR2 YYNGEE. V gave up 0 bases and J gave up 4 bases; unmatched junction bases: 5. This CDR3 spans 16 amino acids. The CDR3 is CASSVDSSGGSDTQYF. CDR3 sequence (DNA): TGTGCCAGCAGCGTAGATAGTAGCGGGGGGTCAGATACGCAGTATTTT.

The chain combines TRBV2 with TRBJ2-5, with 8 bases identical to TRBD2. V dropped 7 bases and J dropped 3; count of bases not matched to a gene: 1. Germline-derived CDR1 and CDR2 are SNHLY and FYNNEI. This CDR3 contains 12 residues. For the CDR3, the DNA is TGTGCCAGCACGGGGGGGGAAGAGACCCAGTACTTC. Its translation is CASTGGEETQYF.

A single count supports this clone. The V call is TRBV6-6, the J call TRBJ2-7; 8 bases are a match to TRBD1. The CDR3 is 14 amino acids. Germline assignment: CDR1 MNHNY and CDR2 SVGAGI (reference sequence). V was clipped by 7 bases and J by 1 base; unmatched bases: 6. In DNA, the CDR3 is TGTGCCAGCACCAGGGGGCTCCCTTCCTACGAGCAGTACTTC. Translated: CASTRGLPSYEQYF.

CDR3 sequence reads: CASSYSIQGARETQYF. CDR3 DNA: TGTGCCAGCAGTTACTCGATCCAGGGGGCTCGAGAGACCCAGTACTTC. This chain joins TRBV6-5 and TRBJ2-5; 8 positions agree with TRBD1. V dropped 0 bases and J dropped 4; count of bases not matched to a gene: 7. Germline CDR1 MNHEY, CDR2 SVGAGI. The CDR3 is 16 residues long.

The chain carries TRBV25-1 and TRBJ2-1; D gene ambiguous. V lost 2 bases and J 5 bases, leaving 13 bases between the germline ends. In germline, CDR1 is MGHDK, CDR2 SYGVNS. The CDR3 sequence is 15 residues long. In nucleotides, the CDR3 is TGTGCCAGCAGTGAACCTTATTCATACCACAATGAGCAGTTCTTC. Translation: CASSEPYSYHNEQFF.

This clone was recorded only once. The rearrangement joins TRBV6-1 to TRBJ2-1; weak D call: TRBD2 (7 bases). Germline-derived CDR1 and CDR2 are MNHNS and SASEGT. Trimming removed 2 bases from V and 3 bases from J, with 17 bases in between. This CDR3 spans 17 amino acids. CDR3 DNA: TGTGCCAGCAGTGAAATCGGGGGGCCCTCCCTCTACAATGAGCAGTTCTTC. This sequence encodes CASSEIGGPSLYNEQFF.

The rearrangement links TRBV11-2 to TRBJ2-5; D may be TRBD2 (6 bases). This CDR3 contains 16 residues. The V gene lost 4 bases and the J gene lost 4 bases, with 19 bases spanning the gap. The germline V gene encodes CDR1 SGHAT and CDR2 FQNNGV. The CDR3 here is CASSSTTSFLRETQYF. CDR3 coding DNA: TGTGCCAGCAGCTCTACAACTAGCTTCTTACGAGAGACCCAGTACTTC.

In this sample, this clone turned up once. This chain links TRBV2 with TRBJ1-1; TRBD1 might be the D (5 bases). Trimming took 6 bases from V and 1 from J, leaving 12 bases between them. The CDR3 is made up of 14 amino acids. Germline V gives CDR1 SNHLY, CDR2 FYNNEI. The CDR3 DNA is TGTGCCAGCAGGAGTACCACAGGGAACACTGAAGCTTTCTTT. Its protein product is CASRSTTGNTEAFF.

The genes are TRBV5-1 and TRBJ2-3; D possibly corresponds to TRBD2 (5 bases). The germline V and J ends were trimmed by 4 bases and 2 bases, with 11 bases remaining between them. The CDR3 loop spans 14 amino acids. In germline, CDR1 is SGHRS, CDR2 YFSETQ. The CDR3 DNA reads as TGCGCCAGCAGCCACGACTATCTCACAGATACGCAGTATTTT. Encoded protein: CASSHDYLTDTQYF.

CDR3 sequence: CASSQSFGLQETQYF. CDR3 bases: TGTGCCAGCAGCCAAAGTTTTGGACTACAAGAGACCCAGTACTTC. The rearrangement links TRBV14 to TRBJ2-5; D is perhaps TRBD2 (6 bases). V was shortened by 2 bases and J by 2 bases, with 12 bases between the two germline ends. The V gene's germline CDR1 is SGHDN and CDR2 FVKESK. The CDR3 is 15 amino acids.

In its sample, this clone is medium-sized. The genes are TRBV6-1 and TRBJ1-2; D not certain. Trimming stripped 4 bases from V and 4 bases from J, with 16 bases between. Germline CDR1 reads MNHNS; CDR2 reads SASEGT. The CDR3 length is 15 residues. Written as DNA, the CDR3 is TGTGCCAGCAGTGTGTTTGCGGGCCCGGGCTATGGCTACACCTTC. This sequence encodes CASSVFAGPGYGYTF.

This chain uses TRBV5-5 with TRBJ2-1; D might be TRBD1 (7 bases). Germline CDR1 and CDR2: SGHKS and YYEKEE (reference sequence). Trimming left V 6 bases short and J 3 bases short, with 16 bases between. There are 15 residues in the CDR3. In DNA form, the CDR3 reads TGTGCCAGCATCCACGGGGGACAGAACTACAATGAGCAGTTCTTC. It specifies CASIHGGQNYNEQFF.

The DNA for the CDR3 is TGTGCCAGCAGTCCATATAGGGACGAAGCTTTCTTT. The encoded protein is CASSPYRDEAFF. The J gene is TRBJ1-1, the V gene TRBV28; D might be TRBD1 (5 bases). The CDR3 is 12 amino acids. The germline gives CDR1 MDHEN, CDR2 SYDVKM. Trimming took off 5 bases at V and 8 bases at J, with 12 bases between the two ends. The whole variable domain, filled in from reference TRBV28 and TRBJ1-1, reads DVKVTQSSRYLVKRTGEKVFLECVQDMDHENMFWYRQDPGLGLRLIYFSYDVKMKEKGDIPEGYSVSREKKERFSLILESASTNQTSMYLCASSPYRDEAFFGQGTRLTVV.

This chain uses TRBV7-9 with TRBJ2-3; D not resolved. V was pared by 7 bases and J by 1 base, with 9 bases between. Germline CDR1 reads SEHNR; CDR2 reads FQNEAQ (reference sequence). This CDR3 has 13 amino acids. CDR3 nucleotide sequence: TGTGCCAGCATACACAAGGGCACAGATACGCAGTATTTT. It yields the protein CASIHKGTDTQYF.

V gene TRBV29-1 combines with J gene TRBJ2-3, with D maybe TRBD1 (6 bases). Trimming pared 4 bases from V and 5 bases from J, leaving 10 bases between. Germline loops: CDR1 SQVTM, CDR2 ANQGSEA. The CDR3 length is 12 residues. The CDR3 loop reads CSVVPTGDTQYF. The CDR3, as DNA: TGCAGCGTTGTCCCGACAGGAGATACGCAGTATTTT.